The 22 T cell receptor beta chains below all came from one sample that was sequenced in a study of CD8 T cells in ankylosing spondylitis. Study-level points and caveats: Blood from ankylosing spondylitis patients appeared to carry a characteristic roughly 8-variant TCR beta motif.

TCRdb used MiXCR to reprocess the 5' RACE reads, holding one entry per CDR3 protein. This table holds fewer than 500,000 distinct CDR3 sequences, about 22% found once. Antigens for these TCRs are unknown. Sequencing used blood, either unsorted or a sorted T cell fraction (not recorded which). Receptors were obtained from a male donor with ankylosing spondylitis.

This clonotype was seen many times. This CDR3 reads CSATGTSVEKLFF. DNA of the CDR3: TGCAGTGCTACGGGAACTTCGGTTGAAAAACTGTTTTTT. V gene TRBV20-1 combines with J gene TRBJ1-4, with D unresolved. Germline CDR1 and CDR2: DFQATT and SNEGSKA (reference sequence). V was clipped by 4 bases and J by 7 bases, with 13 bases between them. The CDR3 is 13 amino acids.

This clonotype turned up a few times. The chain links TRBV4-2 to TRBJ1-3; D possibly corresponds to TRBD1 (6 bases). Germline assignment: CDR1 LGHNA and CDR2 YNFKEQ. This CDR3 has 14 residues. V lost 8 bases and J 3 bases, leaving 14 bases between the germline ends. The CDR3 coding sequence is TGTGCCAGCCGGCTGGGGGCCGGTGGAAACACCATATATTTT. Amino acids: CASRLGAGGNTIYF.

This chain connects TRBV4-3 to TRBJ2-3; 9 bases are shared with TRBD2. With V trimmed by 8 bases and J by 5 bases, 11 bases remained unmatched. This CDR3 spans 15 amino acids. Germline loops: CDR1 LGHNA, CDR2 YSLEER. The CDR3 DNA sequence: TGCGCCAGCGCCCCCGGCGGGAGGGGTGGAGATACGCAGTATTTT. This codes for CASAPGGRGGDTQYF.

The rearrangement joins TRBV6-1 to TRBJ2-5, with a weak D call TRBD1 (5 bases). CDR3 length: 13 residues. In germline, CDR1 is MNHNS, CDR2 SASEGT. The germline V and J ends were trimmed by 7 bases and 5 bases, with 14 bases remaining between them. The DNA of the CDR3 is TGTGCCAGCACCCTGGGGCAACGGGAGACCCAGTACTTC. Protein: CASTLGQRETQYF.

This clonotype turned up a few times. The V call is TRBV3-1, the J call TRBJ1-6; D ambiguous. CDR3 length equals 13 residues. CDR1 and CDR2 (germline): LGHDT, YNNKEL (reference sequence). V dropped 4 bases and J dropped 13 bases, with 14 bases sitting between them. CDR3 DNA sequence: TGTGCCAGCAGCCCTGACTCCCGGAGGCCCCTCCACTTT. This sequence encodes CASSPDSRRPLHF.

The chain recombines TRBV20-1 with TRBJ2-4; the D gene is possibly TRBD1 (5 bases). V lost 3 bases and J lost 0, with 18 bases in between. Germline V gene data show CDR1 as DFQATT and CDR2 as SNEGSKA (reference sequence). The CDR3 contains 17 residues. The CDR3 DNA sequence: TGCAGTGCTAGCTTTTCAGGGTATGAATCAGCCAAAAACATTCAGTACTTC. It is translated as CSASFSGYESAKNIQYF.

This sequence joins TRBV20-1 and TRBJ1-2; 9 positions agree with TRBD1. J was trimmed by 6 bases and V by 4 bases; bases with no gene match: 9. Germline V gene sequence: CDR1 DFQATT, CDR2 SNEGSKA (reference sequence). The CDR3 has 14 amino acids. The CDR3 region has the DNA TGCAGTGCTAACAGGGGGCGCGAAACCCATGGCTACACCTTC. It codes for CSANRGRETHGYTF.

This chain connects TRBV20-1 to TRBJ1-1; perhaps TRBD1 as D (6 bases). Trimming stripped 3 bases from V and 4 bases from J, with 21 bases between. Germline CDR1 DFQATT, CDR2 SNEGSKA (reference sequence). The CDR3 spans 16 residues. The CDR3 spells CSARSGQGGSGTEAFF. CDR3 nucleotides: TGCAGTGCTAGGAGCGGACAAGGGGGATCAGGCACTGAAGCTTTCTTT.

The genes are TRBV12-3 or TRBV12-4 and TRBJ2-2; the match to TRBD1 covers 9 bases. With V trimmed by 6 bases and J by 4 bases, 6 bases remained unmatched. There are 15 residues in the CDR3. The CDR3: CASSRGQGTTGELFF. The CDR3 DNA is TGTGCCAGCAGCCGAGGACAGGGGACCACCGGGGAGCTGTTTTTT.

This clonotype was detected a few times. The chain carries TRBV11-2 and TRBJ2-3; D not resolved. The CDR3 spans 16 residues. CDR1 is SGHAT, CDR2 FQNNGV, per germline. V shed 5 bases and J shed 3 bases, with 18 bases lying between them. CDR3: CASSPLVLVMTDTQYF. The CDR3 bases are TGTGCCAGCAGCCCCCTGGTTCTAGTTATGACAGATACGCAGTATTTT.

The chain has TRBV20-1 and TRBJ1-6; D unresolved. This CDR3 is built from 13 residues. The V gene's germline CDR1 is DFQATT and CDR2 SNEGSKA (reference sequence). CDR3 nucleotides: TGCACCGGAGGAGGCTACACAAATTCACCCCTCCACTTT. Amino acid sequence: CTGGGYTNSPLHF.

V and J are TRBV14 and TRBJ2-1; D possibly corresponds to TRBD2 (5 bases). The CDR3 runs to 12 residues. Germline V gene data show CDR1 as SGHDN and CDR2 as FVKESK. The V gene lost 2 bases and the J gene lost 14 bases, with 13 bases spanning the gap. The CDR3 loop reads CASSQTGIREFF. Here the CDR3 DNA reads TGTGCCAGCAGCCAAACGGGGATCCGGGAGTTCTTC.

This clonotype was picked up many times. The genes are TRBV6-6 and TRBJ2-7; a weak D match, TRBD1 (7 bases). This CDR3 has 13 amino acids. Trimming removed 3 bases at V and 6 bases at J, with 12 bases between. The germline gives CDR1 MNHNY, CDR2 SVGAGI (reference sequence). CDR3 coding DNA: TGTGCCAGCAGTTATGGAGGGGGCGGCGAGCAGTACTTC. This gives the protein CASSYGGGGEQYF.

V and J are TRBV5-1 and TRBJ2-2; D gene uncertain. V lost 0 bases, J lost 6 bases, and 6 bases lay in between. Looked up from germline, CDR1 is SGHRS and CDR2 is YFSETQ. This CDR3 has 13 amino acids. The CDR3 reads CASSLDPSGELFF. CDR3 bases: TGCGCCAGCAGCTTGGACCCATCCGGGGAGCTGTTTTTT.

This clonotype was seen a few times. The DNA for the CDR3 is TGTGCCAGCAGGGGGGGTAGCACTGAAGCTTTCTTT. Amino acid sequence: CASRGGSTEAFF. The gene calls are TRBV7-8 and TRBJ1-1, with D perhaps TRBD1 (5 bases). V was pared by 6 bases and J by 4 bases, with 9 bases between. Looked up from germline, CDR1 is SGHVS and CDR2 is FQNEAQ. The CDR3 is 12 amino acids.

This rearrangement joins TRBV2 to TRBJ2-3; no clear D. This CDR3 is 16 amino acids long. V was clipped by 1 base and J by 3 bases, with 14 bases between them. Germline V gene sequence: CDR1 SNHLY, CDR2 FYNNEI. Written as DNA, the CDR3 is TGTGCCAGCAGTGAAGAACGGGTAGTACGGACAGATACGCAGTATTTT. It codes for CASSEERVVRTDTQYF. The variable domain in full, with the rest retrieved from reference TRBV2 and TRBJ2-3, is EPEVTQTPSHQVTQMGQEVILRCVPISNHLYFYWYRQILGQKVEFLVSFYNNEISEKSEIFDDQFSVERPDGSNFTLKIRSTKLEDSAMYFCASSEERVVRTDTQYFGPGTRLTVL.

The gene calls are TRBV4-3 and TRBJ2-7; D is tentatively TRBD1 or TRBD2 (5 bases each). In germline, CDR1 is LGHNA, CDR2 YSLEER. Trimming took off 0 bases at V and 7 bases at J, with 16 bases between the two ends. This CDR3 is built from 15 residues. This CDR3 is CASSQDAGTAREQYF. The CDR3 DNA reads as TGCGCCAGCAGCCAAGATGCCGGGACCGCTAGGGAGCAGTACTTC.

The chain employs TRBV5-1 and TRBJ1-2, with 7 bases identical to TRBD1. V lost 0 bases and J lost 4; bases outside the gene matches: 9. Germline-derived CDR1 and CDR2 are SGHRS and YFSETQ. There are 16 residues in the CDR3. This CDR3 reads CASSLDGTASPYGYTF. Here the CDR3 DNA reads TGCGCCAGCAGCTTGGACGGGACAGCCTCTCCCTATGGCTACACCTTC.

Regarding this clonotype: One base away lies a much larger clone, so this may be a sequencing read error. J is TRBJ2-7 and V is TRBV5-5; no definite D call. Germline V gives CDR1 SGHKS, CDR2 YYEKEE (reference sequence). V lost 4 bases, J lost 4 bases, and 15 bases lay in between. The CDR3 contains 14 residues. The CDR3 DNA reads TGTGCCAGCAGCATGGATTCCCCATTATACGAGCAGTACTTC. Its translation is CASSMDSPLYEQYF.

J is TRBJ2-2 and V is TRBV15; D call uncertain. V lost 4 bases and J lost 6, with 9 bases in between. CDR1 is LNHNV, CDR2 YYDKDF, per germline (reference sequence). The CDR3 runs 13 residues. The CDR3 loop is CATSILWSGELFF. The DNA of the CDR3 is TGTGCCACCAGCATCCTTTGGTCCGGGGAGCTGTTTTTT.

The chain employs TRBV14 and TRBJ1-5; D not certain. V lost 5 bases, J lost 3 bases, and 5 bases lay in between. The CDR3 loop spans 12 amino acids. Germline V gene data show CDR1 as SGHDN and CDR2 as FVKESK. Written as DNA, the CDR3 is TGTGCCAGCAGCAAATACAATCAGCCCCAGCATTTT. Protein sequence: CASSKYNQPQHF.

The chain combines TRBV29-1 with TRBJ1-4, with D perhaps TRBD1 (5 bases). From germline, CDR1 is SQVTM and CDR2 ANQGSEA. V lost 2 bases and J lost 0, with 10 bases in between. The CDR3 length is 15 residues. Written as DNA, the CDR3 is TGCAGCGTTGAATCCCCAGGGTCAACTAATGAAAAACTGTTTTTT. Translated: CSVESPGSTNEKLFF.